A selection of T cell receptor beta chains follows, all from one sample in a study of beta chain features in type 1 diabetes. TCRdb's copy holds only in-frame clones and misses some; the assay was immunoSEQ multiplex PCR. The sample lists under 500,000 clones, around 28% occurring once. Material for sequencing was naive CD4+ T cells from blood. The receptors derive from a man younger than 30 in good health. The CDR3 runs from the conserved cysteine through the conserved F or W. D genes are given only for firm matches. Size tells how often a clone was seen (once, few, many) or the class of an expanded clone, and some rows leave it out.

d_call j_call v_call clone_size cdr3_nt cdr3_aa
NA TRBJ2-1 TRBV6-5 few TGTGCCAGCGGTCAGGCCTTGAAGTTCTTC CASGQALKFF
NA TRBJ2-1 TRBV27 NA TGTGCCAGCAGCCCCGTGGGTTGGCCCTACAATGAGCAGTTCTTC CASSPVGWPYNEQFF
NA TRBJ1-2 TRBV30 NA TGTGCCTGGAGTGGACAGGTACGCGGCTACACCTTC CAWSGQVRGYTF
TRBD2 TRBJ2-1 TRBV11-2 NA TGTGCCAGCAGCCCATGGACTAGCGGGGCTTGGGATGAGCAGTTCTTC CASSPWTSGAWDEQFF
TRBD1 TRBJ2-2 TRBV30 few TGTGCCTGGGAGGACAGGGAGGAAGGGGAGCTGTTTTTT CAWEDREEGELFF
TRBD2 TRBJ2-7 TRBV5-6 few TGTGCCAGCAGCTTGGTCCTAGCGGGATCCTACGAGCAGTACTTC CASSLVLAGSYEQYF
TRBD1 TRBJ2-3 TRBV30 few TGTGCCTGGAGTAGTCCAGGACAGGGCACAGATACGCAGTATTTT CAWSSPGQGTDTQYF
NA TRBJ2-5 TRBV5-1 few TGCGCCAGCAGCTTGGGCTCACAAGAGACCCAGTACTTC CASSLGSQETQYF
NA TRBJ2-7 TRBV19 few TGTGCCAGTAGTCCGACAGTGAATTCCTACGAGCAGTACTTC CASSPTVNSYEQYF
NA TRBJ1-3 TRBV9 NA TGTGCCAGCAGCGTAGCGGGCAGGGCGGCAGGAAACACCATATATTTT CASSVAGRAAGNTIYF
NA TRBJ2-7 TRBV30 few TGTGCCTGGACCCCCACGGGACATCGCGGCGACGAGCAGTACTTC CAWTPTGHRGDEQYF
NA TRBJ1-1 TRBV30 NA TGTGCCTGGAGTGTACTGGGGGGCGGCACTGAAGCTTTCTTT CAWSVLGGGTEAFF
TRBD1 TRBJ2-1 TRBV6-6 few TGTGCCAGCAGTTTACTACAGGGGGCCCCCTACAATGAGCAGTTCTTC CASSLLQGAPYNEQFF
NA TRBJ2-7 TRBV30 NA TGTGCCTGGAGTGTAGAAGGTTACGAGCAGTACTTC CAWSVEGYEQYF
NA TRBJ2-1 TRBV20-1 NA TGCAGTGCTAGAAGAACTAGGGCGTTCTTC CSARRTRAFF
TRBD2 TRBJ2-7 TRBV5-1 NA TGCGCCAGCAGCTTGACTAGCGGGAGGGCCGAGCAGTACTTC CASSLTSGRAEQYF
NA TRBJ1-4 TRBV30 NA TGTGCCTGGAACCGCAGGGACGGAGGTGAAAAACTGTTTTTT CAWNRRDGGEKLFF
NA TRBJ1-4 TRBV18 NA TGTGCCAGCTTCCCGGGCCTAAGGGAAAAACTGTTTTTT CASFPGLREKLFF
NA TRBJ2-7 TRBV6-5 NA TGTGCCAGCAGGCCCCCGGGCACTGGCCCCTACGAGCAGTACTTC CASRPPGTGPYEQYF
NA TRBJ2-7 TRBV7-9 few TGTGCCAGCAGAACCTTATTGGGCTACGAGCAGTACTTC CASRTLLGYEQYF
TRBD1 TRBJ1-2 TRBV30 few TGTGCCTGGAGCGCTAGGGACAGGGTGTTTGCTGGCTACACCTTC CAWSARDRVFAGYTF
NA TRBJ2-7 TRBV30 few TGTGCCTGGAGTGTGAAGGGACTGACTAAATACGAGCAGTACTTC CAWSVKGLTKYEQYF
NA TRBJ2-6 TRBV7-8 NA TGTGCCAGCAGCTTTACGACCGGCTCTGGGGCCAACGTCCTGACTTTC CASSFTTGSGANVLTF
TRBD2 TRBJ2-7 TRBV6-1 few TGTGCCAGCAGTGAGGTACTAGCGGCCGCCTACGAGCAGTACTTC CASSEVLAAAYEQYF